Listed below are T cell receptor beta chains from one sample, sequenced in a study of blood T cells in healthy people across ages. TCRdb fed the 5' RACE reads into MiXCR, producing one record per CDR3 protein. The data contain around 900,000 distinct CDR3 sequences, roughly 51% of them seen just once; the ten biggest clones take up 20% to 25%. The sequencing sample was made of blood. These receptors originate from a woman aged 55-69 years in good health. The CDR3 runs from the conserved cysteine through the conserved F or W. Fields, in order: clone size, J gene, D gene, V gene, CDR3 protein, CDR3 DNA. The D gene is left open where the match is weak. Only some rows state a clone size, as once, few, many or a class for expanded clones.

clone size: few; J gene: TRBJ2-1; D gene: TRBD2; V gene: TRBV4-2; CDR3 protein: CASSQEGLVGVAEQFF; CDR3 DNA: TGTGCCAGCAGCCAAGAGGGACTAGTCGGAGTGGCTGAGCAGTTCTTC
clone size: few; J gene: TRBJ1-6; D gene: NA; V gene: TRBV27; CDR3 protein: CASSRGSSYNSPLHF; CDR3 DNA: TGTGCCAGCTCTCGGGGGAGCTCCTATAATTCACCCCTCCACTTT
clone size: few; J gene: TRBJ2-5; D gene: NA; V gene: TRBV12-3/TRBV12-4; CDR3 protein: CASTIAGGYQETQYF; CDR3 DNA: TGTGCCAGCACCATCGCAGGGGGGTACCAAGAGACCCAGTACTTC
clone size: NA; J gene: TRBJ2-5; D gene: NA; V gene: TRBV12-3/TRBV12-4; CDR3 protein: CASSSSGQGETQYF; CDR3 DNA: TGTGCCAGCAGTTCTAGCGGACAGGGTGAGACCCAGTACTTC
clone size: NA; J gene: TRBJ2-1; D gene: TRBD2; V gene: TRBV6-2/TRBV6-3; CDR3 protein: CASSRLAGGPYEQFF; CDR3 DNA: TGTGCCAGCAGCCGACTAGCGGGAGGGCCTTATGAGCAGTTCTTC
clone size: NA; J gene: TRBJ2-7; D gene: NA; V gene: TRBV12-3/TRBV12-4; CDR3 protein: CASSSPPTGYYEQYF; CDR3 DNA: TGTGCCAGCAGTTCCCCACCAACAGGGTACTACGAGCAGTACTTC
clone size: few; J gene: TRBJ1-4; D gene: NA; V gene: TRBV29-1; CDR3 protein: CSGRRDTNEKLFF; CDR3 DNA: TGCAGCGGCCGACGGGATACTAATGAAAAACTGTTTTTT
clone size: once; J gene: TRBJ1-2; D gene: TRBD1; V gene: TRBV18; CDR3 protein: CASSPDAGQEVRGYTF; CDR3 DNA: TGTGCCAGCTCACCGGACGCGGGACAGGAAGTTCGTGGCTACACCTTC
clone size: NA; J gene: TRBJ2-2; D gene: NA; V gene: TRBV29-1; CDR3 protein: CKPGEDKLFF; CDR3 DNA: TGCAAACCGGGGGAAGATAAGCTGTTTTTT
clone size: NA; J gene: TRBJ2-4; D gene: NA; V gene: TRBV4-1; CDR3 protein: CASSQDPGQAKNIQYF; CDR3 DNA: TGCGCCAGCAGCCAAGACCCTGGTCAGGCCAAAAACATTCAGTACTTC
clone size: NA; J gene: TRBJ2-7; D gene: NA; V gene: TRBV3-1; CDR3 protein: CASSQVLDGRFLYF; CDR3 DNA: TGTGCCAGCAGCCAAGTCTTGGACGGGCGGTTTCTGTACTTC
clone size: few; J gene: TRBJ2-3; D gene: NA; V gene: TRBV12-3/TRBV12-4; CDR3 protein: CASTPFPDTQYF; CDR3 DNA: TGTGCCAGCACCCCTTTCCCCGATACGCAGTATTTT
clone size: NA; J gene: TRBJ2-7; D gene: NA; V gene: TRBV6-1; CDR3 protein: CASRRDGTSYEQYF; CDR3 DNA: TGTGCCAGCAGGCGTGACGGGACCTCCTACGAGCAGTACTTC
clone size: few; J gene: TRBJ2-4; D gene: NA; V gene: TRBV12-3/TRBV12-4; CDR3 protein: CASSSYRDGKNIQYF; CDR3 DNA: TGTGCCAGCAGTTCCTATAGGGACGGGAAAAACATTCAGTACTTC
clone size: NA; J gene: TRBJ2-7; D gene: NA; V gene: TRBV3-1; CDR3 protein: CASSQDSGTAFYEQYF; CDR3 DNA: TGTGCCAGCAGCCAAGATAGCGGGACAGCTTTCTACGAGCAGTACTTC
clone size: few; J gene: TRBJ2-3; D gene: NA; V gene: TRBV7-9; CDR3 protein: CASRNSGRFTDTQYF; CDR3 DNA: TGTGCCAGCAGAAATAGTGGGCGGTTCACAGATACGCAGTATTTT
clone size: few; J gene: TRBJ2-1; D gene: TRBD2; V gene: TRBV5-1; CDR3 protein: CASSPSGVSYNEQFF; CDR3 DNA: TGCGCCAGCAGCCCCAGCGGGGTCTCCTACAATGAGCAGTTCTTC
clone size: NA; J gene: TRBJ2-3; D gene: NA; V gene: TRBV20-1; CDR3 protein: CSARDRAGDTQYF; CDR3 DNA: TGCAGTGCTAGAGATAGGGCGGGGGATACGCAGTATTTT
clone size: NA; J gene: TRBJ2-1; D gene: NA; V gene: TRBV29-1; CDR3 protein: CSQGTTLSNEQFF; CDR3 DNA: TGCAGCCAGGGGACAACCCTTAGCAATGAGCAGTTCTTC
clone size: few; J gene: TRBJ2-7; D gene: TRBD2; V gene: TRBV20-1; CDR3 protein: CSARDGASGTYEQYF; CDR3 DNA: TGCAGTGCTAGAGATGGGGCTAGCGGGACGTACGAGCAGTACTTC
clone size: few; J gene: TRBJ2-5; D gene: NA; V gene: TRBV5-1; CDR3 protein: CASSLIRLGETQYF; CDR3 DNA: TGCGCCAGCAGCTTGATTCGCCTGGGGGAGACCCAGTACTTC
clone size: NA; J gene: TRBJ2-1; D gene: TRBD1; V gene: TRBV20-1; CDR3 protein: CSARVGQGARNEQFF; CDR3 DNA: TGCAGTGCTAGAGTCGGTCAGGGGGCAAGAAATGAGCAGTTCTTC
clone size: NA; J gene: TRBJ2-1; D gene: NA; V gene: TRBV2; CDR3 protein: CASSTSNEQFF; CDR3 DNA: TGTGCCAGCTCTACTAGCAATGAGCAGTTCTTC
clone size: NA; J gene: TRBJ2-3; D gene: NA; V gene: TRBV20-1; CDR3 protein: CSASSSVGDPRFTDTQYF; CDR3 DNA: TGCAGTGCTAGTTCCAGCGTGGGGGACCCGCGGTTCACAGATACGCAGTATTTT
clone size: NA; J gene: TRBJ2-3; D gene: NA; V gene: TRBV7-2; CDR3 protein: CASSPALTRTDTQYF; CDR3 DNA: TGTGCCAGCAGTCCGGCTCTCACCCGAACAGATACGCAGTATTTT
clone size: NA; J gene: TRBJ2-5; D gene: NA; V gene: TRBV7-2; CDR3 protein: CASSLVAGSPRYEQYF; CDR3 DNA: TGTGCCAGCAGCTTAGTAGCCGGGAGCCCCAGGTATGAGCAGTACTTC
clone size: few; J gene: TRBJ2-3; D gene: TRBD2; V gene: TRBV5-5; CDR3 protein: CASSAGLAGRVGTDTQYF; CDR3 DNA: TGTGCCAGCAGCGCGGGACTAGCGGGGCGGGTAGGCACAGATACGCAGTATTTT
clone size: NA; J gene: TRBJ1-1; D gene: NA; V gene: TRBV7-2; CDR3 protein: CASSLAPGANTEAFF; CDR3 DNA: TGTGCCAGCAGCTTAGCCCCAGGGGCGAACACTGAAGCTTTCTTT
clone size: few; J gene: TRBJ2-7; D gene: NA; V gene: TRBV2; CDR3 protein: CASSDPGRTYEQYF; CDR3 DNA: TGTGCCAGCAGCGACCCCGGGAGAACCTACGAGCAGTACTTC
clone size: NA; J gene: TRBJ1-6; D gene: NA; V gene: TRBV7-2; CDR3 protein: CASSFRGRGPLHF; CDR3 DNA: TGTGCCAGCAGCTTTAGGGGAAGGGGACCCCTCCACTTT
clone size: NA; J gene: TRBJ2-3; D gene: TRBD2; V gene: TRBV20-1; CDR3 protein: CSATWIAGGEDTQYF; CDR3 DNA: TGCAGTGCTACTTGGATAGCGGGTGGGGAAGATACGCAGTATTTT
clone size: few; J gene: TRBJ2-3; D gene: NA; V gene: TRBV9; CDR3 protein: CASSVASTPDTQYF; CDR3 DNA: TGTGCCAGCAGCGTCGCTAGCACTCCGGATACGCAGTATTTT
clone size: NA; J gene: TRBJ2-7; D gene: NA; V gene: TRBV5-1; CDR3 protein: CASSLAGGISYEQYF; CDR3 DNA: TGCGCCAGCAGCTTGGCCGGGGGTATCTCCTACGAGCAGTACTTC
clone size: NA; J gene: TRBJ2-5; D gene: NA; V gene: TRBV5-1; CDR3 protein: CASRKGGAQETQYF; CDR3 DNA: TGCGCCAGCAGGAAGGGCGGAGCCCAAGAGACCCAGTACTTC
clone size: NA; J gene: TRBJ2-2; D gene: NA; V gene: TRBV27; CDR3 protein: CASRPVDTGELFF; CDR3 DNA: TGTGCCAGCAGGCCAGTTGACACCGGGGAGCTGTTTTTT
clone size: few; J gene: TRBJ2-4; D gene: NA; V gene: TRBV7-2; CDR3 protein: CASSLAGRALGQYF; CDR3 DNA: TGTGCCAGCAGCTTGGCGGGAAGGGCATTAGGGCAGTACTTC
clone size: few; J gene: TRBJ2-3; D gene: NA; V gene: TRBV28; CDR3 protein: CASSQHRGGTDTQYF; CDR3 DNA: TGTGCCAGCAGTCAGCACAGGGGGGGGACAGATACGCAGTATTTT
clone size: NA; J gene: TRBJ1-1; D gene: NA; V gene: TRBV29-1; CDR3 protein: CSVVRGLNTEAFF; CDR3 DNA: TGCAGCGTTGTGCGGGGCTTGAACACTGAAGCTTTCTTT
clone size: NA; J gene: TRBJ2-1; D gene: NA; V gene: TRBV11-1; CDR3 protein: CASSSGGRDEQFF; CDR3 DNA: TGTGCCAGCAGCTCTGGGGGACGAGATGAGCAGTTCTTC
clone size: few; J gene: TRBJ2-7; D gene: TRBD1; V gene: TRBV4-3; CDR3 protein: CASSQGQGMYEQYF; CDR3 DNA: TGCGCCAGCAGCCAGGGACAGGGCATGTACGAGCAGTACTTC
clone size: few; J gene: TRBJ1-5; D gene: TRBD1; V gene: TRBV20-1; CDR3 protein: CSVHLRDRVDQPQHF; CDR3 DNA: TGCAGTGTTCACCTACGGGACAGGGTGGATCAGCCCCAGCATTTT
clone size: few; J gene: TRBJ2-1; D gene: NA; V gene: TRBV7-2; CDR3 protein: CASSLMGSPGEQFF; CDR3 DNA: TGTGCCAGCAGCCTGATGGGGTCCCCGGGGGAGCAGTTCTTC
clone size: few; J gene: TRBJ2-1; D gene: TRBD2; V gene: TRBV29-1; CDR3 protein: CSGRTSGSSYNEQFF; CDR3 DNA: TGCAGCGGTCGGACTAGCGGTAGCTCCTACAATGAGCAGTTCTTC
clone size: NA; J gene: TRBJ2-6; D gene: NA; V gene: TRBV21-1; CDR3 protein: CASSNGTGWGRHSGANVLTF; CDR3 DNA: TGTGCCAGCAGCAATGGGACAGGATGGGGCCGCCACTCTGGGGCCAACGTCCTGACTTTC
clone size: many; J gene: TRBJ2-6; D gene: TRBD2; V gene: TRBV3-1; CDR3 protein: CASSYRRGETNVLTF; CDR3 DNA: TGTGCCAGCAGCTACAGGCGGGGGGAGACCAACGTCCTGACTTTC
clone size: NA; J gene: TRBJ2-7; D gene: NA; V gene: TRBV20-1; CDR3 protein: CSARDQAYYEQYF; CDR3 DNA: TGCAGTGCTAGAGACCAGGCCTACTACGAGCAGTACTTC
clone size: NA; J gene: TRBJ1-1; D gene: TRBD1; V gene: TRBV7-9; CDR3 protein: CASRDRKLNTEAFF; CDR3 DNA: TGTGCCAGCAGGGACAGGAAATTGAACACTGAAGCTTTCTTT
clone size: NA; J gene: TRBJ1-5; D gene: NA; V gene: TRBV21-1; CDR3 protein: CASSKGEDRVYSNQPQHF; CDR3 DNA: TGTGCCAGCAGCAAAGGAGAGGACAGGGTTTATAGCAATCAGCCCCAGCATTTT
clone size: NA; J gene: TRBJ2-7; D gene: TRBD2; V gene: TRBV7-2; CDR3 protein: CAGSSIGGLAGGFSEQYF; CDR3 DNA: TGTGCCGGCAGCTCAATAGGGGGACTAGCGGGGGGGTTCTCCGAGCAGTACTTC
clone size: many; J gene: TRBJ2-7; D gene: NA; V gene: TRBV29-1; CDR3 protein: CSGRGEYEQYF; CDR3 DNA: TGCAGCGGCCGCGGCGAATACGAGCAGTACTTC
clone size: NA; J gene: TRBJ2-3; D gene: NA; V gene: TRBV4-1; CDR3 protein: CASSTLTGTLTDTQYF; CDR3 DNA: TGCGCCAGCAGCACTCTTACCGGGACCCTCACAGATACGCAGTATTTT
clone size: NA; J gene: TRBJ2-7; D gene: TRBD2; V gene: TRBV7-2; CDR3 protein: CASSRRTSGRELPYEQYF; CDR3 DNA: TGTGCCAGCAGCCGACGGACTAGCGGGAGGGAACTGCCCTACGAGCAGTACTTC
clone size: NA; J gene: TRBJ2-5; D gene: TRBD1; V gene: TRBV7-8; CDR3 protein: CASNARQGDTETQYF; CDR3 DNA: TGTGCCAGCAACGCTAGACAGGGCGATACGGAGACCCAGTACTTC
clone size: NA; J gene: TRBJ2-5; D gene: NA; V gene: TRBV7-2; CDR3 protein: CASSVYGETQYF; CDR3 DNA: TGTGCCAGCAGCGTGTACGGGGAGACCCAGTACTTC
clone size: NA; J gene: TRBJ2-7; D gene: NA; V gene: TRBV27; CDR3 protein: CASSPSRGGKDYEQYF; CDR3 DNA: TGTGCCAGCAGTCCTAGCAGGGGGGGGAAAGACTACGAGCAGTACTTC